Listed below are T cell receptor beta chains from one sample, sequenced in a study of identical twins. MiXCR was run by TCRdb on the 5' RACE reads, yielding one entry per CDR3 protein. The sample yields around 200,000 distinct CDR3 sequences, around a tenth seen once. The sample consisted of memory (CD45RO+) T cells sorted from blood. Receptors were obtained from a woman aged 18-29 years in good health. CDR3s leave out the opening cysteine and the closing phenylalanine or tryptophan. Each record gives: V gene, J gene, CDR3 protein.

>TRBV7-2|TRBJ1-5
ASSLGGGQPQH
>TRBV27|TRBJ2-7
ASSLGPPTRQY
>TRBV20-1|TRBJ1-1
SALTGSWDTEAF
>TRBV7-8|TRBJ2-7
ASSYNRGLGHEQY
>TRBV7-2|TRBJ2-7
ASSLGPGTVGYEQY
>TRBV16|TRBJ2-3
ASSQSWSSGASTDTQY
>TRBV29-1|TRBJ1-2
SVETRQGTYGYT
>TRBV6-1|TRBJ2-7
ASRGGRIHEQY
>TRBV12-3/TRBV12-4|TRBJ2-2
ASSETAANTGELF
>TRBV29-1|TRBJ2-5
SAKRRKETQY
>TRBV6-5|TRBJ2-6
ASRYLPGQLNSGANVLT
>TRBV20-1|TRBJ2-1
SARGAGGSYNEQF
>TRBV15|TRBJ1-5
ATSSLDQPQH
>TRBV14|TRBJ2-4
ASSSGLKNIQY
>TRBV20-1|TRBJ1-1
SASDDSSNTEAF
>TRBV12-3/TRBV12-4|TRBJ1-4
ASSISTTSEKLF
>TRBV20-1|TRBJ1-2
SAPGGRYGYT
>TRBV5-1|TRBJ2-1
ASSLGMGLAGHEQF
>TRBV9|TRBJ1-1
ASSGGTPWNTEAF
>TRBV20-1|TRBJ2-5
SARGGDQETQY
>TRBV20-1|TRBJ2-5
SASDGALTQY
>TRBV27|TRBJ1-6
ASRSTQNNSPLH
>TRBV20-1|TRBJ2-5
SAGTGGIRGETQY
>TRBV12-3/TRBV12-4|TRBJ1-2
ASSRRGGPPNGYT
>TRBV7-6|TRBJ2-7
ASSLGGMTYEQY
>TRBV6-1|TRBJ2-5
ASSENAGGRETQY
>TRBV18|TRBJ2-2
ASSPKRTSGTGELF
>TRBV5-1|TRBJ2-1
ASSLGDYGQF
>TRBV12-3/TRBV12-4|TRBJ2-1
ASSPPGLASNEQF
>TRBV5-1|TRBJ2-1
ASSLGSGAYNEQF
>TRBV7-9|TRBJ2-1
ASSFSLAGLNNEQF
>TRBV20-1|TRBJ2-7
SASYRHRDITY
>TRBV6-5|TRBJ2-2
ASSYSLGDNTGELF
>TRBV12-3/TRBV12-4|TRBJ2-2
ASRSTERRGNTGELF
>TRBV20-1|TRBJ2-4
SARPRSLAKNIQY
>TRBV12-3/TRBV12-4|TRBJ1-3
ASSPVRSGNTIY
>TRBV20-1|TRBJ1-5
SARDGQSNQPQH
>TRBV6-6|TRBJ2-3
ASSGTLKQY
>TRBV7-9|TRBJ2-7
ASSLGSIGQYHEQY
>TRBV6-5|TRBJ1-6
ASSYFGHDQFGNSPLH
>TRBV5-1|TRBJ1-1
ASHRGPNTEAF
>TRBV15|TRBJ1-1
ATSREPEGTEAF
>TRBV5-6|TRBJ2-3
ASSSTDRGLSDTQY
>TRBV7-2|TRBJ2-3
ASSPIATGADTQY
>TRBV7-2|TRBJ1-5
ASSWDGNQPQH
>TRBV12-3/TRBV12-4|TRBJ1-1
ASSRTPEAF